This is a list of T cell receptor beta chains from one sample in a study of blood T cell repertoires in COVID-19. Only in-frame clones appear in the TCRdb table, and some are missing; sequencing was by immunoSEQ multiplex PCR. The data contain some 68,000 clones, 80% to 90% of them singletons. The material sequenced was peripheral blood. Receptors were obtained from a man aged 45 to 65 with acute or convalescent COVID-19. The CDR3 runs from the conserved cysteine through the conserved F or W. The order of the fields is V gene, D gene, clone size, J gene, CDR3 protein, CDR3 DNA. A D gene is named only where the DNA matches it firmly. Some rows mark clone size as missing; the rest say once, few, many or name a class of expanded clone.

TRBV7-9	TRBD1	NA	TRBJ1-3	CASSLGQGGNTIYF	TGTGCCAGCAGCTTAGGACAGGGTGGAAACACCATATATTTT
TRBV2	NA	NA	TRBJ2-4	CASSEVDSKNIQYF	TGTGCCAGCAGTGAAGTAGACAGCAAAAACATTCAGTACTTC
TRBV4-1	TRBD2	NA	TRBJ2-3	CASRERDYTDTQYF	TGCGCCAGCAGGGAGCGGGACTACACAGATACGCAGTATTTT
TRBV19	NA	NA	TRBJ1-6	CATQLESRSYNSPLHF	TGTGCCACGCAACTGGAGTCCCGCTCCTATAATTCACCCCTCCACTTT
TRBV27	NA	NA	TRBJ1-6	CASSLYGGYNSPLHF	TGTGCCAGCAGTTTGTACGGGGGCTATAATTCACCCCTCCACTTT
TRBV9	NA	NA	TRBJ2-5	CASSVVSDQETQYF	TGTGCCAGCAGCGTAGTAAGCGACCAAGAGACCCAGTACTTC
TRBV21-1	NA	NA	TRBJ2-1	CASSRGQWGYNEQFF	TGTGCCAGCAGCAGGGGCCAGTGGGGCTACAATGAGCAGTTCTTC
TRBV5-1	TRBD2	NA	TRBJ2-1	CASSLGGGRATEQFF	TGCGCCAGCAGCTTGGGCGGCGGGAGGGCCACTGAGCAGTTCTTC
TRBV5-4	TRBD2	NA	TRBJ2-5	CASSPLLAGGGETQYF	TGTGCCAGCAGCCCACTGCTAGCGGGAGGTGGGGAGACCCAGTACTTC
TRBV3-1/TRBV3-2	TRBD1	NA	TRBJ2-7	CASSSSDRGLGEQYF	TGTGCCAGCAGTTCCAGCGACAGGGGGCTTGGCGAGCAGTACTTC
TRBV9	TRBD2	NA	TRBJ2-3	CASSLREGTSGTDTQYF	TGTGCCAGCAGCCTTCGGGAGGGGACTAGCGGCACAGATACGCAGTATTTT
TRBV19	NA	NA	TRBJ1-6	CASRLGRENSPLHF	TGTGCCAGTAGATTAGGACGGGAAAATTCACCCCTCCACTTT
TRBV28	NA	NA	TRBJ1-5	CASSLPTEHQPQHF	TGTGCCAGCAGTTTACCTACGGAGCATCAGCCCCAGCATTTT
TRBV5-4	TRBD1	NA	TRBJ1-1	CASSQGQGSGMAFF	TGTGCCAGCAGCCAGGGACAGGGGTCTGGTATGGCTTTCTTT
TRBV28	NA	NA	TRBJ1-5	CASSSDNSNQPQHF	TGTGCCAGCAGTTCAGATAATAGCAATCAGCCCCAGCATTTT
TRBV7-2	TRBD2	NA	TRBJ2-1	CASSIGGSGPNEQFF	TGTGCCAGCAGCATAGGCGGGAGCGGGCCCAATGAGCAGTTCTTC
TRBV5-4	NA	NA	TRBJ2-3	CASSSQDTQYF	TGTGCCAGCAGCTCCCAAGATACGCAGTATTTT
TRBV24-1	TRBD1	NA	TRBJ1-2	CATSPTGADYGYTF	TGTGCCACCAGTCCGACAGGGGCTGACTATGGCTACACCTTC
TRBV3-1/TRBV3-2	TRBD2	NA	TRBJ2-1	CASSQPGTSGREDYNEQFF	TGTGCCAGCAGCCAGCCCGGGACTAGCGGGAGGGAGGACTACAATGAGCAGTTCTTC
TRBV19	TRBD1	NA	TRBJ2-3	CASTTRDRGYDTQYF	TGTGCCAGTACCACACGGGACAGGGGTTACGATACGCAGTATTTT
TRBV2	NA	NA	TRBJ2-1	CASSEASGQGTNNEQFF	TGTGCCAGCAGTGAAGCGTCGGGCCAGGGGACCAACAATGAGCAGTTCTTC
TRBV19	NA	NA	TRBJ1-2	CASSIVGQPGRNYGYTF	TGTGCCAGTAGTATAGTGGGCCAGCCCGGAAGGAATTATGGCTACACCTTC
TRBV30	TRBD2	NA	TRBJ2-1	CAWSTGTSKEQFF	TGTGCCTGGAGTACAGGGACTAGCAAAGAGCAGTTCTTC
TRBV7-2	NA	NA	TRBJ1-5	CASSMSGGNQPQHF	TGTGCCAGCAGCATGTCCGGAGGTAATCAGCCCCAGCATTTT
TRBV18	NA	NA	TRBJ1-2	CASSPNPDYGYTF	TGTGCCAGCTCACCAAATCCCGACTATGGCTACACCTTC
TRBV24-1	TRBD2	NA	TRBJ2-1	CATSDLGLAGVEQFF	TGTGCCACCAGTGATTTGGGCCTAGCGGGAGTCGAGCAGTTCTTC
TRBV29-1	NA	NA	TRBJ1-1	CSVEDRGGDTEAFF	TGCAGCGTTGAAGATCGGGGTGGGGATACTGAAGCTTTCTTT
TRBV5-4	NA	NA	TRBJ1-2	CASSLEQGKGYTF	TGTGCCAGCAGCTTGGAACAGGGTAAGGGCTACACCTTC
TRBV11-3	NA	NA	TRBJ2-1	CASSSNYNEQFF	TGTGCCAGCAGCTCCAACTACAATGAGCAGTTCTTC
TRBV29-1	TRBD2	NA	TRBJ2-7	CSVEVYRLAGKEQYF	TGCAGCGTTGAAGTGTATAGGCTAGCGGGTAAGGAGCAGTACTTC
TRBV30	NA	few	TRBJ1-2	CAWGGRMGNYGYTF	TGTGCCTGGGGGGGGCGAATGGGGAACTATGGCTACACCTTC
TRBV11-2	NA	NA	TRBJ1-4	CASSLEGRLRANEKLFF	TGTGCCAGCAGCTTAGAGGGCCGGTTGAGGGCTAATGAAAAACTGTTTTTT
TRBV6-4	NA	NA	TRBJ2-1	CASSDGRGKYNEQFF	TGTGCCAGCAGTGACGGGCGCGGGAAATACAATGAGCAGTTCTTC
TRBV30	NA	NA	TRBJ1-1	CAWSPGGGAFF	TGTGCCTGGAGCCCCGGGGGGGGAGCTTTCTTT